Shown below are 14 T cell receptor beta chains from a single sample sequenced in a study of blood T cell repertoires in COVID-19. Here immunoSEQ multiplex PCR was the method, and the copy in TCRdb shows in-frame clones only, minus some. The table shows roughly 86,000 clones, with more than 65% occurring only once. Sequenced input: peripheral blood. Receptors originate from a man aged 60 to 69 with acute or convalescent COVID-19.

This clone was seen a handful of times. CDR3 DNA sequence: TGTGCCAGCAGTGAACTGGGGACAGGGGATATGAACACTGAAGCTTTCTTT. Translation gives CASSELGTGDMNTEAFF. V gene TRBV6-1 combines with J gene TRBJ1-1; 10 bases line up with TRBD1. CDR1 is MNHNS, CDR2 SASEGT, per germline. The CDR3 has 17 amino acids. The J segment lost 0 bases and the V segment lost 2 bases, leaving 6 bases of the junction unmatched.

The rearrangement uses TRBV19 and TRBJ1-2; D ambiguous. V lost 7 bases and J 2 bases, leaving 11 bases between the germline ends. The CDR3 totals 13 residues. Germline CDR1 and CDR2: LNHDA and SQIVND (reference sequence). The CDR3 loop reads CASTTTQNYGYTF. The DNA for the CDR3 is TGTGCCAGTACCACAACCCAGAACTATGGCTACACCTTC.

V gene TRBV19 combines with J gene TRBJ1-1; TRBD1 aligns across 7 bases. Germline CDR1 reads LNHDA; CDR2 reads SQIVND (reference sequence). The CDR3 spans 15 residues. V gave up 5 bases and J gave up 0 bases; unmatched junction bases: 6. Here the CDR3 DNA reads TGTGCCAGTAGTCCCATCGACAGGGTGAACACTGAAGCTTTCTTT. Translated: CASSPIDRVNTEAFF.

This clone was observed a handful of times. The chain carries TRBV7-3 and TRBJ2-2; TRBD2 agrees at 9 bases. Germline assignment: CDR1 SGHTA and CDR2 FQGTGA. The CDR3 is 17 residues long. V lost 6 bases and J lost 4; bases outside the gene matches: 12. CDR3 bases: TGTGCCAGCAGTTTTTTGACATCGACTAGCGGCACCGGGGAGCTGTTTTTT. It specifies CASSFLTSTSGTGELFF.

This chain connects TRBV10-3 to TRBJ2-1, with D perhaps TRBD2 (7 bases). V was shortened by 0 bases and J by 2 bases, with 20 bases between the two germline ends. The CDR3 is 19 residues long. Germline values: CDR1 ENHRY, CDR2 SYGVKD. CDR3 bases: TGTGCCATCAGTGAGTCCATTGCGGCGGGGGCTACAACCTACAATGAGCAGTTCTTC. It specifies CAISESIAAGATTYNEQFF.

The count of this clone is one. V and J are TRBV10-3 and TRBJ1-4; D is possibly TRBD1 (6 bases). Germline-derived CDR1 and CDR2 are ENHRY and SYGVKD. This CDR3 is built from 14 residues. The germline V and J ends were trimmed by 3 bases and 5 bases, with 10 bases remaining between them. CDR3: CAISEGTSNEKLFF. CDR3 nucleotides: TGTGCCATCAGTGAAGGGACATCGAATGAAAAACTGTTTTTT.

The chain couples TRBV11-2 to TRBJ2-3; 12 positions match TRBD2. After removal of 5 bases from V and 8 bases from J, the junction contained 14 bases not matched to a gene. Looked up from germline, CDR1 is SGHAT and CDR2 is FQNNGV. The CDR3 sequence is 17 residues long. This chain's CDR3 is CASSPAGTSGPHRTQYF. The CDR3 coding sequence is TGTGCCAGCAGCCCAGCCGGGACTAGCGGGCCCCATCGTACGCAGTATTTT.

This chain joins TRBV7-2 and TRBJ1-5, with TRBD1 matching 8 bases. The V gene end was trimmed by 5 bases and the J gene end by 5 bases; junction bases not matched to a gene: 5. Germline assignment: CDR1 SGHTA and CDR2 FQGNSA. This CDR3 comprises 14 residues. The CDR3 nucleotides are TGTGCCAGCAGCCTACAGGGGGTCGATCAGCCCCAGCATTTT. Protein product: CASSLQGVDQPQHF.

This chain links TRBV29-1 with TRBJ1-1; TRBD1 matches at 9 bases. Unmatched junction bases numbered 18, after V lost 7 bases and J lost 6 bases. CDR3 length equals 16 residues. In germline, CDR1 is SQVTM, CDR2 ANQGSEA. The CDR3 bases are TGCAGCGGGAGGGACAGGGAAGGAGGGGCCCACCCTGAAGCTTTCTTT. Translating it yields CSGRDREGGAHPEAFF.

The CDR3 coding sequence is TGTGCCAGCAGCCCTAGCAGGTCTCAGTATGAAAAACTGTTTTTT. It translates to CASSPSRSQYEKLFF. The chain uses TRBV7-6 and TRBJ1-4; D is uncertain. Between the trimmed V and J ends, which lost 5 bases and 6 bases, there was a span of 16 bases. The germline gives CDR1 SGHVS, CDR2 FNYEAQ. The CDR3 is 15 amino acids.

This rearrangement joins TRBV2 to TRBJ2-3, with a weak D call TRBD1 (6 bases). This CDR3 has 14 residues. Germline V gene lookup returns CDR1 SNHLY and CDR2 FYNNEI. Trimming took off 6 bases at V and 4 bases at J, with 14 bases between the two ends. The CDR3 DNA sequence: TGTGCCAGCAGGCCAACAGGGCCATCAGATACGCAGTATTTT. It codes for CASRPTGPSDTQYF.

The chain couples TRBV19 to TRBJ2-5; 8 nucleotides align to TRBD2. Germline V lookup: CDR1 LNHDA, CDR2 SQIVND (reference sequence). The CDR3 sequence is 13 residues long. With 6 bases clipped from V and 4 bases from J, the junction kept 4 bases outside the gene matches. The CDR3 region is CASRPGGGETQYF. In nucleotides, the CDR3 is TGTGCCAGTAGGCCGGGGGGGGGAGAGACCCAGTACTTC.

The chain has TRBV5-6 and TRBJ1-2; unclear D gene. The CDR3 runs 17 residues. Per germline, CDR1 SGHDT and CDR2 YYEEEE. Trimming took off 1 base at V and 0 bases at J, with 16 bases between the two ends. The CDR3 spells CASSLSQTPSPNYGYTF. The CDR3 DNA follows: TGTGCCAGCAGCTTGTCACAGACACCTTCCCCTAACTATGGCTACACCTTC.

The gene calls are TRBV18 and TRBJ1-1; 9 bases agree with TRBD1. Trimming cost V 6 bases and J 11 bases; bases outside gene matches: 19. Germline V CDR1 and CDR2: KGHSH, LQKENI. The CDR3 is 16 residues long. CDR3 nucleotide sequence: TGTGCCAGCTCCCCCGAGGGGGGGACAGGGACGATTGGGGCTTTCTTT. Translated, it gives CASSPEGGTGTIGAFF.